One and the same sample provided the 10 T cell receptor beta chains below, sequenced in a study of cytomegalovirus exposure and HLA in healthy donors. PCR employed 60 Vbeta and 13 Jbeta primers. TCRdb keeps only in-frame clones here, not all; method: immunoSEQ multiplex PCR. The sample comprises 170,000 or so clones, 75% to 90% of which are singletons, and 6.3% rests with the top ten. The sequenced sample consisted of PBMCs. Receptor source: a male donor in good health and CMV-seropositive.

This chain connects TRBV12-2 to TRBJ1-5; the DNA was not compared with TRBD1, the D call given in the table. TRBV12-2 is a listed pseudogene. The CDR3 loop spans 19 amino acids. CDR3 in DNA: TGTGCAAGTCGCTTAGGGGGGACAGGGGGCCTTTCGGGCAATCAGCCCCAGCATTTT. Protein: CASRLGGTGGLSGNQPQHF.

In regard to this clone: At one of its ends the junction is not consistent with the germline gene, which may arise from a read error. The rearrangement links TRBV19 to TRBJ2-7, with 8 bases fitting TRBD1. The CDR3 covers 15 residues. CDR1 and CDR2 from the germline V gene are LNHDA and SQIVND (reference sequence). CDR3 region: CASSPDRESLYKQYF. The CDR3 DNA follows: TGTGCCAGTAGTCCGGACAGGGAGTCCCTCTACAAGCAGTACTTC. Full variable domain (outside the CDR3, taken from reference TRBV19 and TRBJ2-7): DGGITQSPKYLFRKEGQNVTLSCEQNLNHDAMYWYRQDPGQGLRLIYYSQIVNDFQKGDIAEGYSVSREKKESFPLTVTSAQKNPTAFYLCASSPDRESLYKQYFGPGTRLTVT.

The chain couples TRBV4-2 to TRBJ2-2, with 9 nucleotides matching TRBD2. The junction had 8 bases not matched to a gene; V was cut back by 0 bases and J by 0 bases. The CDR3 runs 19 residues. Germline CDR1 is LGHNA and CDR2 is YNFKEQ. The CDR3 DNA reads TGTGCCAGCAGCCAAGATGGCCTAGCGGGACCCGCGAACACCGGGGAGCTGTTTTTT. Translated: CASSQDGLAGPANTGELFF.

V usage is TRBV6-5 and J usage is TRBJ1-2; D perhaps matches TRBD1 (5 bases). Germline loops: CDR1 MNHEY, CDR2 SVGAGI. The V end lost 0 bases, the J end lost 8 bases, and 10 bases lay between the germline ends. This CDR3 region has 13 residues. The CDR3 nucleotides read TGTGCCAGCAGTTACTCAGGGGTGGGCGGCTACACCTTC. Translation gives CASSYSGVGGYTF.

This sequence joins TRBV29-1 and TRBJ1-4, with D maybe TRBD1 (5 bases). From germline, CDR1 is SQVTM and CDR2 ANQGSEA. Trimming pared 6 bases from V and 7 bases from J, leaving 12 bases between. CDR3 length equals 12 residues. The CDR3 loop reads CSVGGVGEKLFF. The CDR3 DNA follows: TGCAGCGTCGGAGGGGTTGGTGAAAAACTGTTTTTT.

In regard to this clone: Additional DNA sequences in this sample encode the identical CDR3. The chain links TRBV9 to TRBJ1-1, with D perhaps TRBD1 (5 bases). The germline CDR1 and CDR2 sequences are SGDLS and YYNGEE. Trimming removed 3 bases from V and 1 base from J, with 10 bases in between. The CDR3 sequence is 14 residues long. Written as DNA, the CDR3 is TGTGCCAGCAGCGCGACAGTGTCGAACACTGAAGCTTTCTTT. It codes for CASSATVSNTEAFF.

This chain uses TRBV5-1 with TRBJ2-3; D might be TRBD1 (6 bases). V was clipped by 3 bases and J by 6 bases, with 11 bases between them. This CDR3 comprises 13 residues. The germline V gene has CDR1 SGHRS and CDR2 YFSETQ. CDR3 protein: CASSSTGSDTQYF. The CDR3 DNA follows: TGCGCCAGCAGCTCAACAGGGTCGGATACGCAGTATTTT.

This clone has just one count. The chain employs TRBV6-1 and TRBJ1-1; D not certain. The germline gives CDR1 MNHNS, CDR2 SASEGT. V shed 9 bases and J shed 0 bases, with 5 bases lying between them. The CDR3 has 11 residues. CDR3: CASQMNTEAFF. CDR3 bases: TGTGCCAGTCAGATGAACACTGAAGCTTTCTTT.

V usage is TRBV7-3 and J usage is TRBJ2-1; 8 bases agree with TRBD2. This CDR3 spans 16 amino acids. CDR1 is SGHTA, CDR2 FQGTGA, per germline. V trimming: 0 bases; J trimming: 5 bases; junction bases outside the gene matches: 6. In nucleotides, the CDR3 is TGTGCCAGCAGCTTAACGGTTGCGGGAGGTCACAATGAGCAGTTCTTC. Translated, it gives CASSLTVAGGHNEQFF.

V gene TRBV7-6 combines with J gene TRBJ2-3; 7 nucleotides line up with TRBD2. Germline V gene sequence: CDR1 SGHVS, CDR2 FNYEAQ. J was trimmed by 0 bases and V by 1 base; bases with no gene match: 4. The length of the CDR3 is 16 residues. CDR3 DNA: TGTGCCAGCAGCTTAGGAGGCGGGGGTAGCACAGATACGCAGTATTTT. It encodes CASSLGGGGSTDTQYF.